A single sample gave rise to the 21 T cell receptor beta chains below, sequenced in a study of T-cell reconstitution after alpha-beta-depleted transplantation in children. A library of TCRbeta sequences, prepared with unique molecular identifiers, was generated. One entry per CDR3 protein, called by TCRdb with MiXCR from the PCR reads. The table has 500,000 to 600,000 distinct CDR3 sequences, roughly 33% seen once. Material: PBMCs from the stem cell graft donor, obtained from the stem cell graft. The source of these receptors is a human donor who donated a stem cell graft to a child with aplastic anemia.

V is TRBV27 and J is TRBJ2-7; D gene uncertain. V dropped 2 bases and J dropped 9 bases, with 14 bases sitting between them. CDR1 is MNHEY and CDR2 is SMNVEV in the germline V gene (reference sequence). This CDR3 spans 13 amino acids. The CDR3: CASSLQPGELQYV. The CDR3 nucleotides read TGTGCCAGCAGTTTACAGCCCGGCGAGCTGCAGTACGTC.

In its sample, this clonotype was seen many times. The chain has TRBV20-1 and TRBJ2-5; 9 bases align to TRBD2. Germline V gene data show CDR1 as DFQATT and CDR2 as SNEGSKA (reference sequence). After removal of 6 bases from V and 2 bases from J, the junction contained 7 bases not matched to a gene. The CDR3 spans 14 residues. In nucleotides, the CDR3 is TGCAGTGCCACCTTTAGCGGGAGTCAAGAGACCCAGTACTTC. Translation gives CSATFSGSQETQYF.

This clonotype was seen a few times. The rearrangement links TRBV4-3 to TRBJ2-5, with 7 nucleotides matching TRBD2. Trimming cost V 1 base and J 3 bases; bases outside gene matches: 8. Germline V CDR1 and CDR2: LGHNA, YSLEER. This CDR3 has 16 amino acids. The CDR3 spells CASSQGASGVKETQYF. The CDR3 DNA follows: TGCGCCAGCAGCCAAGGGGCTAGCGGAGTCAAAGAGACCCAGTACTTC.

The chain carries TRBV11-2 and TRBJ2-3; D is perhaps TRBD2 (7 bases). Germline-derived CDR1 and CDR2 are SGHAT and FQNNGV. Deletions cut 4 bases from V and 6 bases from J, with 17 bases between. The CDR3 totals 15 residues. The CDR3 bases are TGTGCCAGCAGCTCTCCGGGGGGCCGGATGGATACGCAGTATTTT. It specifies CASSSPGGRMDTQYF.

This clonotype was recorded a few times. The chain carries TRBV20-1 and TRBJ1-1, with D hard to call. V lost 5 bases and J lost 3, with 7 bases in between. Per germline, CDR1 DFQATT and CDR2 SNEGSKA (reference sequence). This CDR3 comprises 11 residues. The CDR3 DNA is TGCAGTGCTCGGGGAGACACTGAAGCTTTCTTT. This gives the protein CSARGDTEAFF.

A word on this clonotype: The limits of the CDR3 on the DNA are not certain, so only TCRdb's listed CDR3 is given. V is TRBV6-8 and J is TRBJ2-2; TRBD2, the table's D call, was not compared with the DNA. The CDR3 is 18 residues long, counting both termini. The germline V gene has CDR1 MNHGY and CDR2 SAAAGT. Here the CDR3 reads CASSSGPGTRVTPGSCFF.

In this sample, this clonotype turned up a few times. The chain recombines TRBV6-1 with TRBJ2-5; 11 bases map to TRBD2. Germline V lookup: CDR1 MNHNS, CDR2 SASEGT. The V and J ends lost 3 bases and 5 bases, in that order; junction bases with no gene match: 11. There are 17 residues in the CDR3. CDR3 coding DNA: TGTGCCAGCAGTGACCACCACCTAGCGGGAGGCAGGGAGACCCAGTACTTC. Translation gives CASSDHHLAGGRETQYF.

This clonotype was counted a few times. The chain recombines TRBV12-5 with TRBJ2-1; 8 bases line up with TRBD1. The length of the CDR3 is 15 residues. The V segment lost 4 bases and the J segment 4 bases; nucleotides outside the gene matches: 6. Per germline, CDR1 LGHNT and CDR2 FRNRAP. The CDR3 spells CASGSGTGPYNEQFF. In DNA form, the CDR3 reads TGTGCTAGTGGTTCGGGGACAGGTCCTTACAATGAGCAGTTCTTC.

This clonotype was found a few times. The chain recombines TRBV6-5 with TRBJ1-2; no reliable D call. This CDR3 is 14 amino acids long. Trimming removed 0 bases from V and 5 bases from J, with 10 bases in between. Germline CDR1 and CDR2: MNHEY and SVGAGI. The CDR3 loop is CASSYSGPGYGYTF. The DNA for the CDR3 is TGTGCCAGCAGTTACTCGGGCCCAGGATATGGCTACACCTTC.

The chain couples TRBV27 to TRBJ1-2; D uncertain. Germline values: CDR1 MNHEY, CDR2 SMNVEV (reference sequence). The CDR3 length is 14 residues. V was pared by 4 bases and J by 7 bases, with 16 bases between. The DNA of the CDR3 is TGTGCCAGCAGTTCCTTAGGAGGCAACGTTGGCTACACCTTC. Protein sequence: CASSSLGGNVGYTF.

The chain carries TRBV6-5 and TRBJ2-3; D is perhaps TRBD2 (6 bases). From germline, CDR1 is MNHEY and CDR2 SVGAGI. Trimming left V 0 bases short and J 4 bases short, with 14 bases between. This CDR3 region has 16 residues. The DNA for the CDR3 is TGTGCCAGCAGTTACTCCCCGGCGGGATCTGCAGATACGCAGTATTTT. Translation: CASSYSPAGSADTQYF.

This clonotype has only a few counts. This CDR3 reads CSVEAPMTSGYWGYNEQFF. For the CDR3, the DNA is TGCAGCGTTGAAGCCCCCATGACTAGCGGATACTGGGGGTACAATGAGCAGTTCTTC. The chain combines TRBV29-1 with TRBJ2-1, with 9 bases that match TRBD2. The CDR3 runs to 19 residues. The V segment lost 1 base and the J segment 4 bases; nucleotides outside the gene matches: 17. CDR1 and CDR2 from the germline V gene are SQVTM and ANQGSEA.

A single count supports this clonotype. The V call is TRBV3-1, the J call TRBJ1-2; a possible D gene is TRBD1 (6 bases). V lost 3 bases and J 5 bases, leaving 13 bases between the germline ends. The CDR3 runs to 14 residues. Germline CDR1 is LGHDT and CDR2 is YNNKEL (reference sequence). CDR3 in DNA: TGTGCCAGCAGCCAGGCGGGACAAGTATATGGCTACACCTTC. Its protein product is CASSQAGQVYGYTF.

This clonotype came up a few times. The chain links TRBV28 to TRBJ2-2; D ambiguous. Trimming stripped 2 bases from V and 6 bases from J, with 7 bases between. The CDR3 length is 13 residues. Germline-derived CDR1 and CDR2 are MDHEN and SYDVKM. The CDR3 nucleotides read TGTGCCAGCAGTTTACGGGTACCCGGGGAGCTGTTTTTT. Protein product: CASSLRVPGELFF.

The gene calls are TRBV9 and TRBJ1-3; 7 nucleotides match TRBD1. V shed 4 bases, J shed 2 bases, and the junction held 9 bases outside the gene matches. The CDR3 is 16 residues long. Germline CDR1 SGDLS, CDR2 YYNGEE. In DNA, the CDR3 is TGTGCCAGCAGCTTAAGAGAGGGGGCTACTGGAAACACCATATATTTT. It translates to CASSLREGATGNTIYF.

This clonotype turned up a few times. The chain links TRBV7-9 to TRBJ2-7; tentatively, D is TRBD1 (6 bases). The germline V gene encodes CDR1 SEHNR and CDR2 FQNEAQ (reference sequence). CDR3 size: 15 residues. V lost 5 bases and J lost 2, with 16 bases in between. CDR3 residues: CASSQGTVSTYEQYF. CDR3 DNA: TGTGCCAGCAGCCAGGGGACGGTTTCTACCTACGAGCAGTACTTC. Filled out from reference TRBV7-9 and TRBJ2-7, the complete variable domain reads DTGVSQNPRHKITKRGQNVTFRCDPISEHNRLYWYRQTLGQGPEFLTYFQNEAQLEKSRLLSDRFSAERPKGSFSTLEIQRTEQGDSAMYLCASSQGTVSTYEQYFGPGTRLTVT.

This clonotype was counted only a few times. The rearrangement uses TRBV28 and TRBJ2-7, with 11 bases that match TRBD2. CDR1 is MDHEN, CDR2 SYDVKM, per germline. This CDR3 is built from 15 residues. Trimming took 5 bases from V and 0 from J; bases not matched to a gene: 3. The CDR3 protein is CASSITSGSSYEQYF. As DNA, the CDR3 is TGTGCCAGCAGTATAACTAGCGGGAGCTCCTACGAGCAGTACTTC.

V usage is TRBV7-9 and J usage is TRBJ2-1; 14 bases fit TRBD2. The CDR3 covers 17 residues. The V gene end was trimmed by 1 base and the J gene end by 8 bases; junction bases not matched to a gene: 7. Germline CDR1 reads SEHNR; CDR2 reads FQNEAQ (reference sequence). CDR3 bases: TGTGCCAGCAGCTTAGGTATGGGACTAGCGGGAGTACATGAGCAGTTCTTC. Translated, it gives CASSLGMGLAGVHEQFF. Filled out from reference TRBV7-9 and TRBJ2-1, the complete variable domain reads DTGVSQNPRHKITKRGQNVTFRCDPISEHNRLYWYRQTLGQGPEFLTYFQNEAQLEKSRLLSDRFSAERPKGSFSTLEIQRTEQGDSAMYLCASSLGMGLAGVHEQFFGPGTRLTVL.

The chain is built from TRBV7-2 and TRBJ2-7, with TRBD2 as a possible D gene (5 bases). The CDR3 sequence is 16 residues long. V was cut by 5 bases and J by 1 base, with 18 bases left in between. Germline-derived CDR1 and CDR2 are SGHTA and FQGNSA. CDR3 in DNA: TGTGCCAGCAGCCTGCTTGTGGCCACTAGGTCCTACGAGCAGTACTTC. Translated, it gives CASSLLVATRSYEQYF. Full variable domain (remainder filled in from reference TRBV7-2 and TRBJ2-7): GAGVSQSPSNKVTEKGKDVELRCDPISGHTALYWYRQSLGQGLEFLIYFQGNSAPDKSGLPSDRFSAERTGGSVSTLTIQRTQQEDSAVYLCASSLLVATRSYEQYFGPGTRLTVT.

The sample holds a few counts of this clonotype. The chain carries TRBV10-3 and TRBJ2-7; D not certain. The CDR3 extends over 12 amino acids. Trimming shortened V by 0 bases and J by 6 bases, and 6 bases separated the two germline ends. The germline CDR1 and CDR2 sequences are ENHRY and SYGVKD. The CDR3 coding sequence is TGTGCCATCAGTGAGTCGATGGGCGAGCAGTACGTC. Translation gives CAISESMGEQYV.

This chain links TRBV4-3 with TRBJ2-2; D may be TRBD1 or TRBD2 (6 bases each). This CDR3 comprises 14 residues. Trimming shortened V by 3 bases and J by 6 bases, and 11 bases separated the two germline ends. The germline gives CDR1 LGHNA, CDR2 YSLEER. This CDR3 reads CASSQAGHPGELFF. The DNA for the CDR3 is TGCGCCAGCAGCCAGGCGGGACATCCCGGGGAGCTGTTTTTT.